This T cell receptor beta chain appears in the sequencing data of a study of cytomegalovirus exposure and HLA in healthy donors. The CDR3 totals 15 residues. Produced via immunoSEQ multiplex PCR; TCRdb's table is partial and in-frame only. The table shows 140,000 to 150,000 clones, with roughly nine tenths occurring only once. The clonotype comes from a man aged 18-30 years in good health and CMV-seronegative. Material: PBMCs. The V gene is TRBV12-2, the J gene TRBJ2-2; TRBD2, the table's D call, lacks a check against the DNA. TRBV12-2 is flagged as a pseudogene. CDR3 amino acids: CASRAHPGDTGELFF. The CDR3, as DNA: TGTGCAAGTCGCGCTCACCCCGGGGACACCGGGGAGCTGTTTTTT.